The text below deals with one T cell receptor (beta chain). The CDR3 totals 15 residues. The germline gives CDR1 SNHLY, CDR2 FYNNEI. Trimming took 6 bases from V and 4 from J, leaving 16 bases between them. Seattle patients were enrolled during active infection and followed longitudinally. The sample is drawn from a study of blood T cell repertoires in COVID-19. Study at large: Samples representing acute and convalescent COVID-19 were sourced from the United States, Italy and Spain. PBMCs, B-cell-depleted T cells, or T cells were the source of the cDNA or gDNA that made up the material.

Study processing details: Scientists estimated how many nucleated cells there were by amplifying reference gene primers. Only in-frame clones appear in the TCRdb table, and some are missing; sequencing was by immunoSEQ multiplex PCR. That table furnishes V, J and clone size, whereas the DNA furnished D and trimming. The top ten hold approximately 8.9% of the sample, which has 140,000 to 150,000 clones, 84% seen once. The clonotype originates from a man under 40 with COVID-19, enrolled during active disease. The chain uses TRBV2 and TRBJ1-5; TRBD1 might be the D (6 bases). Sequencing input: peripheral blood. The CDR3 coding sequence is TGTGCCAGCAGCCAGGACAGCGGGGGTAATCAGCCCCAGCATTTT. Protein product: CASSQDSGGNQPQHF.